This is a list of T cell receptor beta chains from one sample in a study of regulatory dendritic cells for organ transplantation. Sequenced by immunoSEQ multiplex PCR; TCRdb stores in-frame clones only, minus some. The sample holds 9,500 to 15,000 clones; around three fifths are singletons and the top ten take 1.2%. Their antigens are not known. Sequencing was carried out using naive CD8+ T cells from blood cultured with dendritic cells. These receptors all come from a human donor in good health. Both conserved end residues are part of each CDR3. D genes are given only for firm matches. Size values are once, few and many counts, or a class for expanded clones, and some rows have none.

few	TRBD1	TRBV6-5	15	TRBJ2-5	CASSSWTGVGETQYF	TGTGCCAGCAGTTCCTGGACAGGGGTCGGGGAGACCCAGTACTTC
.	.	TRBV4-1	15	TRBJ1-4	CASSQDTGTNEKLFF	TGCGCCAGCAGCCAAGATACGGGAACTAATGAAAAACTGTTTTTT
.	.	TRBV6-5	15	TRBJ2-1	CASSPDGSSYNEQFF	TGTGCCAGCAGTCCTGACGGGAGCTCCTACAATGAGCAGTTCTTC
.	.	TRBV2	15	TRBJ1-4	CASSDGSGDGQKLFF	TGTGCCAGCAGTGATGGGTCGGGAGACGGGCAAAAACTGTTTTTT
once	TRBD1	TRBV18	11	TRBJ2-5	CASSPRDREYF	TGTGCCAGCTCACCCCGGGACAGGGAGTACTTC
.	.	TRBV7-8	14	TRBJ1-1	CASSLDFRNTEAFF	TGTGCCAGCAGCTTAGATTTCAGGAACACTGAAGCTTTCTTT
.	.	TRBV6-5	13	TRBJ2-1	CASSHGSGNEQFF	TGTGCCAGCAGTCACGGCTCGGGCAATGAGCAGTTCTTC
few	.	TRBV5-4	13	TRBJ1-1	CASSLDGGVEAFF	TGTGCCAGCAGCTTGGATGGGGGCGTTGAAGCTTTCTTT
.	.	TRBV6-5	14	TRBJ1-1	CASSTGVYGTEAFF	TGTGCCAGCAGCACCGGTGTTTATGGCACTGAAGCTTTCTTT
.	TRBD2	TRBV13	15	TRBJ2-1	CASSQTSGGGSEQFF	TGTGCCAGCAGCCAAACTAGCGGGGGGGGAAGTGAGCAGTTCTTC
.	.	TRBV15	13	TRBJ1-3	CATSRYSGNTIYF	TGTGCCACCAGCAGGTATTCTGGAAACACCATATATTTT
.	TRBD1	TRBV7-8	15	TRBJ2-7	CASSLTGTGIYEQYF	TGTGCCAGCAGCCTTACCGGGACAGGGATCTACGAGCAGTACTTC
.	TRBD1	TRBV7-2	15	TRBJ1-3	CASSLGTGSGNTIYF	TGTGCCAGCAGCCTCGGGACAGGGTCTGGAAACACCATATATTTT
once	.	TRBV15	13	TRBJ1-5	CATSQGTQQPQHF	TGTGCCACAAGCCAGGGAACACAGCAGCCCCAGCATTTT
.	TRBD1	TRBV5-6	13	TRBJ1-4	CASSRQGNEKLFF	TGTGCCAGCAGCCGACAGGGAAATGAAAAACTGTTTTTT
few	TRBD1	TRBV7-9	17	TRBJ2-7	CASSPERTGAGSYEQYF	TGTGCCAGCAGCCCCGAAAGGACAGGGGCGGGTTCCTACGAGCAGTACTTC
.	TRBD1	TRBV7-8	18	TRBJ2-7	CASSLEVTGVTPSYEQYF	TGTGCCAGCAGCTTAGAGGTGACAGGGGTTACTCCTTCCTACGAGCAGTACTTC
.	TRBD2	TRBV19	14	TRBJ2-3	CASKQAGGTDTQYF	TGTGCCAGTAAGCAAGCGGGGGGCACAGATACGCAGTATTTT
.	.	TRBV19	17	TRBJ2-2	CASSLTSWTADTGELFF	TGTGCCAGTAGCCTTACCTCTTGGACAGCGGACACCGGGGAGCTGTTTTTT
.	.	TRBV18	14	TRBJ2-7	CASSVPDSDYEQYF	TGTGCCAGCTCAGTCCCGGACAGCGACTACGAGCAGTACTTC
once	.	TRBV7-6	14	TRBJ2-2	CASSLPPAGGELFF	TGTGCCAGCAGCCTCCCTCCGGCGGGCGGGGAGCTGTTTTTT
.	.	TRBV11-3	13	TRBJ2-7	CASSLDLGVEQYF	TGTGCCAGCAGCTTAGATCTAGGGGTCGAGCAGTACTTC
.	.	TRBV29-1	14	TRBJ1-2	CSVEGQHNLYGYTF	TGCAGCGTTGAGGGACAACATAACCTCTATGGCTACACCTTC
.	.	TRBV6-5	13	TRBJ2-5	CASSPTGQETQYF	TGTGCCAGCAGTCCGACAGGCCAAGAGACCCAGTACTTC
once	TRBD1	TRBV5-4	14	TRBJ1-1	CASKVPGQGTEAFF	TGTGCCAGCAAGGTTCCGGGACAGGGGACTGAAGCTTTCTTT
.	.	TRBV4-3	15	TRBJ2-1	CASSQNRVYYNEQFF	TGCGCCAGCAGCCAAAACAGGGTCTACTACAATGAGCAGTTCTTC
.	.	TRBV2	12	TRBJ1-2	CASSEARGGYTF	TGTGCCAGCAGTGAAGCCCGAGGAGGCTACACCTTC
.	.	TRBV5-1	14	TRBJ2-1	CASSLAGVWNEQFF	TGCGCCAGCAGCTTGGCCGGGGTTTGGAATGAGCAGTTCTTC
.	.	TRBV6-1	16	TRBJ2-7	CASSVRGQGVHYEQYF	TGTGCCAGCAGTGTCCGGGGGCAGGGGGTCCATTACGAGCAGTACTTC
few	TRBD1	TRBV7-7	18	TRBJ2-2	CASSLVERGPSETGELFF	TGTGCCAGCAGCTTAGTAGAGAGGGGGCCCTCGGAGACCGGGGAGCTGTTTTTT
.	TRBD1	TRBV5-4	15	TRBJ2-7	CASSPHPTGHYEQYF	TGTGCCAGCAGCCCCCACCCGACAGGGCATTACGAGCAGTACTTC
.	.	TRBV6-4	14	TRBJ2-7	CASSYAGYSYEQYF	TGTGCCAGCAGTTACGCAGGTTACTCCTACGAGCAGTACTTC
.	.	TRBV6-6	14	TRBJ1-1	CASRGLLQNTEAFF	TGTGCCAGCAGGGGACTACTTCAGAACACTGAAGCTTTCTTT
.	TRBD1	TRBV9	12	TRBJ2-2	CASGQGAGELFF	TGTGCCAGCGGACAGGGGGCCGGGGAGCTGTTTTTT
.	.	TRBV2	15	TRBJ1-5	CASSEGAQRNQPQHF	TGTGCCAGCAGTGAGGGGGCACAGAGGAATCAGCCCCAGCATTTT
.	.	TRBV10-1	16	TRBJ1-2	CASTEGPHQGSYGYTF	TGCGCCAGCACCGAAGGGCCCCACCAGGGAAGCTATGGCTACACCTTC
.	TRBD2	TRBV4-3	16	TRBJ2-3	CASSQDLLAGTDTQYF	TGCGCCAGCAGCCAAGATTTGCTAGCGGGCACAGATACGCAGTATTTT
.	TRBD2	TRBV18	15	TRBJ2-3	CASSPGRLAGDTQYF	TGTGCCAGCTCCCCAGGTCGACTAGCGGGGGATACGCAGTATTTT
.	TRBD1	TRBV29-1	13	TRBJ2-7	CSVETGGGYEQYF	TGCAGCGTTGAAACAGGGGGCGGATACGAGCAGTACTTC
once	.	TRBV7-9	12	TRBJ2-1	CASSAENREQFF	TGTGCCAGCAGCGCGGAGAATAGGGAGCAGTTCTTC
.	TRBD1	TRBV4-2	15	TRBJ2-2	CANSQGQENTGELFF	TGTGCCAACAGCCAAGGACAGGAGAACACCGGGGAGCTGTTTTTT
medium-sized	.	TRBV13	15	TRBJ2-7	CASSSHGTQGYEQYF	TGTGCCAGCAGCTCCCACGGGACTCAGGGTTACGAGCAGTACTTC
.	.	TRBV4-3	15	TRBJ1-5	CASSQDPGGNQPQHF	TGCGCCAGCAGCCAAGATCCGGGGGGGAATCAGCCCCAGCATTTT
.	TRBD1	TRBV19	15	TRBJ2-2	CASSIDRGLTGELFF	TGTGCCAGTAGTATAGACAGGGGGCTAACCGGGGAGCTGTTTTTT
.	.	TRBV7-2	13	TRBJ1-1	CASSLASSAVAFF	TGTGCCAGCAGCTTAGCGTCTAGTGCAGTGGCTTTCTTT
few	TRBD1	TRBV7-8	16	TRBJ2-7	CASSSPGQLDPYEQYF	TGTGCCAGCAGCTCCCCGGGACAGCTGGACCCCTACGAGCAGTACTTC
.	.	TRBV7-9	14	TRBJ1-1	CASSFLGGATEAFF	TGTGCCAGCAGCTTCCTGGGGGGGGCTACTGAAGCTTTCTTT
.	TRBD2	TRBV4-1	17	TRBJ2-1	CASSQVWGGRDYNEQFF	TGCGCCAGCAGCCAAGTCTGGGGAGGGAGGGACTACAATGAGCAGTTCTTC
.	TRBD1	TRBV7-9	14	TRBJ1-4	CASSSPGQNEKLFF	TGTGCCAGCAGCTCCCCGGGACAGAATGAAAAACTGTTTTTT
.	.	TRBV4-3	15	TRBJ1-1	CASSQDGGGNTEAFF	TGCGCCAGCAGCCAAGATGGTGGAGGGAACACTGAAGCTTTCTTT
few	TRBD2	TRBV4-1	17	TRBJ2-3	CASSLLSGLAGADTQYF	TGCGCCAGCAGCCTCCTCTCCGGACTAGCGGGGGCAGATACGCAGTATTTT
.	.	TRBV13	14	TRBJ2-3	CASRGEVSTDTQYF	TGTGCCAGCCGCGGGGAAGTGAGCACAGATACGCAGTATTTT
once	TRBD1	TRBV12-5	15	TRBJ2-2	CASGSSGQGPGELFF	TGTGCTAGTGGTTCCTCAGGACAGGGGCCCGGGGAGCTGTTTTTT
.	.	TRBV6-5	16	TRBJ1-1	CASSYRLLPRDTEAFF	TGTGCCAGCAGTTATCGGCTGCTCCCCCGGGACACTGAAGCTTTCTTT
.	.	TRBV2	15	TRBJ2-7	CASSAMWGPSYEQYF	TGTGCCAGCAGCGCTATGTGGGGGCCCTCCTACGAGCAGTACTTC
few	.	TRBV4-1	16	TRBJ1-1	CASSQETAGGNTEAFF	TGCGCCAGCAGCCAAGAAACGGCGGGAGGGAACACTGAAGCTTTCTTT
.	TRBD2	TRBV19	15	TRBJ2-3	CASSAGLAGGSTQYF	TGTGCCAGTAGTGCCGGACTAGCGGGGGGAAGCACGCAGTATTTT
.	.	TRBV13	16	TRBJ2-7	CASSSAGQGLPYEQYF	TGTGCCAGCAGCTCAGCAGGGCAGGGGCTACCCTACGAGCAGTACTTC
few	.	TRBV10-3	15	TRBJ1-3	CAISLRDVIGNTIYF	TGTGCCATCAGCCTCAGGGATGTGATCGGAAACACCATATATTTT